The present T cell receptor (beta chain) was sequenced within a study of identical twins' blood T cells. TCRdb used MiXCR to reprocess the 5' RACE reads, holding one entry per CDR3 protein. The top ten hold around 5.6% of the sample, which has 350,000 to 450,000 distinct CDR3 sequences, about 28% seen once. This clonotype was counted a few times. CDR3 length: 16 amino acids. The V and J ends lost 2 bases and 0 bases respectively, with 14 bases between them. The germline gives CDR1 SGHTA, CDR2 FQGNSA. V is TRBV7-2 and J is TRBJ2-7; D possibly corresponds to TRBD1 (6 bases). The sequencing sample was made of PBMCs. The origin of this receptor is a woman aged 18 to 55 in good health. The CDR3 nucleotides are TGTGCCAGCAGCTTAATTGGGGGCCCTGACTCCTACGAGCAGTACTTC. It translates to CASSLIGGPDSYEQYF.